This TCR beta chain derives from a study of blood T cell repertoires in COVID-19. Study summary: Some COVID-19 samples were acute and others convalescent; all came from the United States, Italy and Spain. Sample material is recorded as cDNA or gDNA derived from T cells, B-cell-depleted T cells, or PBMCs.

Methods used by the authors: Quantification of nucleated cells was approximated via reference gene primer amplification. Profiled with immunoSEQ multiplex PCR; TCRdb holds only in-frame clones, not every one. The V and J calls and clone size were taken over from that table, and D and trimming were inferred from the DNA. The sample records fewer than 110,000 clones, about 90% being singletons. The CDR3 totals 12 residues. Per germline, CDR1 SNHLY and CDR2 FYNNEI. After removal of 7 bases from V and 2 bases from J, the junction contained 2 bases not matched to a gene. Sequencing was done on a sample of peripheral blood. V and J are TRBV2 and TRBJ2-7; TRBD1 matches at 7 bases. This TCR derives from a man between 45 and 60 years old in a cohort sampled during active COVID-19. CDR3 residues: CASNRGTYEQYF. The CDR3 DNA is TGTGCCAGCAACAGGGGAACCTACGAGCAGTACTTC.